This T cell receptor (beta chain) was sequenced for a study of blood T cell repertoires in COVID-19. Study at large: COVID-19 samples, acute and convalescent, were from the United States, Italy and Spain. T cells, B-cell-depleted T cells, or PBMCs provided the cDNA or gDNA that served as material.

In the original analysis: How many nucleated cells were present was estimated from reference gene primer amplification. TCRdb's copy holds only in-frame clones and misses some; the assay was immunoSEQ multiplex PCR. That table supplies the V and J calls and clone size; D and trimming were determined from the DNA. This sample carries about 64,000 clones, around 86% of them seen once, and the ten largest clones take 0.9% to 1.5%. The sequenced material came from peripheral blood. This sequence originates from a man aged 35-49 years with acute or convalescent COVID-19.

The CDR3 spells CASSPSGVNEKLFF. The CDR3 DNA reads TGTGCCAGCAGCCCTTCGGGGGTGAACGAAAAACTGTTTTTT. V is TRBV3-1 (or the pseudogene TRBV3-2) and J is TRBJ1-4; perhaps TRBD1 as D (5 bases). CDR1 is LGHDT, CDR2 YNNKEL, per germline (reference sequence). V was clipped by 4 bases and J by 8 bases, with 14 bases between them. The CDR3 consists of 14 residues.